Below are 9 T cell receptor beta chains sequenced from a single sample in a study of blood T cell repertoires in COVID-19. Profiling relied on immunoSEQ multiplex PCR, and the TCRdb table lists in-frame clones only, not all of them. The table records 200,000 to 250,000 clones, about 85% of them present only once. The sample consisted of peripheral blood. The receptors come from a man aged 40-55 years with acute or convalescent COVID-19.

This clone was found once. This chain connects TRBV10-3 to TRBJ1-1; 9 bases map to TRBD1. After removal of 2 bases from V and 4 bases from J, the junction contained 2 bases not matched to a gene. The CDR3 spans 14 residues. Germline loops: CDR1 ENHRY, CDR2 SYGVKD. The CDR3 here is CAISEDRGGTEAFF. The CDR3 DNA reads TGTGCCATCAGTGAGGACAGGGGGGGCACTGAAGCTTTCTTT.

The rearrangement joins TRBV21-1 to TRBJ1-5; the D call of TRBD1 is as the table states it, not checked on the DNA. TRBV21-1 is reported as a pseudogene. The CDR3 is 14 residues long. The CDR3 sequence: CASKGGRSNQPQHF. The CDR3 DNA reads TGTGCCAGCAAAGGGGGCCGGAGCAATCAGCCCCAGCATTTT.

The genes are TRBV28 and TRBJ1-5; no firm D call. The V gene's germline CDR1 is MDHEN and CDR2 SYDVKM. Trimming cost V 3 bases and J 11 bases, with 11 bases left between them. The CDR3 covers 12 residues. In DNA form, the CDR3 reads TGTGCCAGCAGTTTGCGGTCCCCGTCCCAGCATTTT. Translated: CASSLRSPSQHF.

The chain uses TRBV11-2 and TRBJ2-7, with D possibly matching TRBD2 (7 bases). This CDR3 is built from 14 residues. V lost 5 bases to trimming and J lost 2 bases, with 13 bases between them. Germline values: CDR1 SGHAT, CDR2 FQNNGV. The DNA of the CDR3 is TGTGCCAGCAGCCAATGGGGGGGGCCCTACGAGCAGTACTTC. The encoded protein is CASSQWGGPYEQYF.

This rearrangement joins TRBV27 to TRBJ2-1, with 8 positions matching TRBD1. This CDR3 has 15 residues. Trimming removed 1 base from V and 8 bases from J; junction bases left unmatched: 7. CDR1 and CDR2 from the germline V gene are MNHEY and SMNVEV (reference sequence). CDR3 amino acids: CASSLWQGAMDEQFF. The CDR3 DNA reads as TGTGCCAGCAGTTTATGGCAGGGGGCTATGGATGAGCAGTTCTTC.

The chain recombines TRBV6-5 with TRBJ1-1; perhaps TRBD1 as D (5 bases). The CDR3 consists of 14 residues. The V end lost 8 bases, the J end lost 0 bases, and 13 bases lay between the germline ends. Germline CDR1 is MNHEY and CDR2 is SVGAGI. The CDR3 protein is CASGLGLMNTEAFF. DNA of the CDR3: TGTGCCAGCGGGTTGGGGCTTATGAACACTGAAGCTTTCTTT.

The chain joins TRBV6-5 to TRBJ1-5; D is undetermined. V dropped 4 bases and J dropped 4 bases, with 8 bases sitting between them. Germline lookup yields CDR1 MNHEY and CDR2 SVGAGI. CDR3 length: 13 amino acids. The DNA of the CDR3 is TGTGCCAGCAGTTTGAGAGGGAATCAGCCCCAGCATTTT. Its translation: CASSLRGNQPQHF.

The chain has TRBV19 and TRBJ1-1; maybe TRBD1 (6 bases). The CDR3 sequence is 14 residues long. Germline V CDR1 and CDR2: LNHDA, SQIVND (reference sequence). The ends were cut back, 5 bases at V and 0 bases at J, with 10 bases in the middle. CDR3 region: CASSLDSMNTEAFF. DNA for the CDR3: TGTGCCAGTAGTTTGGACAGCATGAACACTGAAGCTTTCTTT.

The rearrangement joins TRBV9 to TRBJ2-3; the match to TRBD2 covers 7 bases. The CDR3 runs to 16 residues. V was clipped by 0 bases and J by 0 bases; unmatched bases: 4. Germline V gene data show CDR1 as SGDLS and CDR2 as YYNGEE. The chain's CDR3 is CASSVVSSGSTDTQYF. For the CDR3, the DNA is TGTGCCAGCAGCGTAGTGTCTAGCGGTAGCACAGATACGCAGTATTTT.